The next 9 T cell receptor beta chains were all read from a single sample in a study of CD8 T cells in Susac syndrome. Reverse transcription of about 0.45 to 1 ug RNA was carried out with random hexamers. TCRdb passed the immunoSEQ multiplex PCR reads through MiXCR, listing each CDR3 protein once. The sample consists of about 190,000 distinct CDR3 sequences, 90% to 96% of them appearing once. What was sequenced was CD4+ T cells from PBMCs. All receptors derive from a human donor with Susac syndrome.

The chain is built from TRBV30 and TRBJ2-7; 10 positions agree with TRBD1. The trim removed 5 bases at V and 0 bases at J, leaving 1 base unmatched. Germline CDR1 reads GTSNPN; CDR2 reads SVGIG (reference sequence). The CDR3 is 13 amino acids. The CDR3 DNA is TGTGCCTGGGGGACAGGGGTCTCCTACGAGCAGTACTTC. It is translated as CAWGTGVSYEQYF.

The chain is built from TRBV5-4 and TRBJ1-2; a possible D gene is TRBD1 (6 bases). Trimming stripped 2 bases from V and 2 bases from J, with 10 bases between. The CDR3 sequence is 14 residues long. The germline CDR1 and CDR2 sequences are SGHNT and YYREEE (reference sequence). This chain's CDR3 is CASSFLGQNYGYTF. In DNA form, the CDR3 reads TGTGCCAGCAGCTTTCTCGGACAGAACTATGGCTACACCTTC.

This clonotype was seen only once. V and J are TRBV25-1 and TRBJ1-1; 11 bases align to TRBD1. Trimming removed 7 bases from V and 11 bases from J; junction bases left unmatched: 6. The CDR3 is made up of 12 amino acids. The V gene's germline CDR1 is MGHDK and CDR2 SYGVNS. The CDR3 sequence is CASNADRGRAFF. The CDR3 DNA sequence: TGTGCCAGCAACGCGGACAGGGGGCGGGCTTTCTTT.

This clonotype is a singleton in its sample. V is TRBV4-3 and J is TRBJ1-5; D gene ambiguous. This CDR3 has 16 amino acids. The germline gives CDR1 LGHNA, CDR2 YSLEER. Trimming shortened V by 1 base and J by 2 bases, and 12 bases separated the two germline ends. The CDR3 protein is CASSQAVGYGNQPQHF. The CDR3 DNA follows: TGCGCCAGCAGCCAAGCGGTAGGTTACGGCAATCAGCCCCAGCATTTT.

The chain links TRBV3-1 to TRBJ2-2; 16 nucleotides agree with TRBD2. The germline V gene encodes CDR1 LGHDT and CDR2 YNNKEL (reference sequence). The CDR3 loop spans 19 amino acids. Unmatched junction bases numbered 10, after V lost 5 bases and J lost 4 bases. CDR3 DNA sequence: TGTGCCAGCAGCAACATCGGGACTAGCGGGGGGGCATTCACCGGGGAGCTGTTTTTT. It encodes CASSNIGTSGGAFTGELFF.

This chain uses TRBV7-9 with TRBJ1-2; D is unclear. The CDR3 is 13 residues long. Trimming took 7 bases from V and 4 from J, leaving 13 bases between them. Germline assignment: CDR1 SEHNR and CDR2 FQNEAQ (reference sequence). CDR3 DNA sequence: TGTGCCAGCACCAAATCAGATGGCTATGGCTACACCTTC. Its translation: CASTKSDGYGYTF.

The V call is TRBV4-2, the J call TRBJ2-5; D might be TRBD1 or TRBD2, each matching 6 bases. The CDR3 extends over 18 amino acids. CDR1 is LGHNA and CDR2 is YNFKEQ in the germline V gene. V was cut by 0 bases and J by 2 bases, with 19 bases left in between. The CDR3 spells CASSQDGGRGRRQETQYF. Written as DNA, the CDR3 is TGTGCCAGCAGCCAAGACGGGGGCAGGGGACGACGACAAGAGACCCAGTACTTC.

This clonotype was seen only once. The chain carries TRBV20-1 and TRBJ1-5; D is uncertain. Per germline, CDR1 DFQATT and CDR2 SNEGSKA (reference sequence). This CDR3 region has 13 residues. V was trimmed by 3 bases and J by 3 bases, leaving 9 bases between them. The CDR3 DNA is TGCAGTGCTAGTGGGAGGTTCAATCAGCCCCAGCATTTT. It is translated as CSASGRFNQPQHF.

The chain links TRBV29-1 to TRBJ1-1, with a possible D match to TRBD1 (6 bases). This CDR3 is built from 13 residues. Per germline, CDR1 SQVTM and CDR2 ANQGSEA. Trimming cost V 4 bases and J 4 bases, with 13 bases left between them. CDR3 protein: CSVGVGGFTEAFF. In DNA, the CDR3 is TGCAGCGTTGGGGTAGGGGGGTTCACTGAAGCTTTCTTT.